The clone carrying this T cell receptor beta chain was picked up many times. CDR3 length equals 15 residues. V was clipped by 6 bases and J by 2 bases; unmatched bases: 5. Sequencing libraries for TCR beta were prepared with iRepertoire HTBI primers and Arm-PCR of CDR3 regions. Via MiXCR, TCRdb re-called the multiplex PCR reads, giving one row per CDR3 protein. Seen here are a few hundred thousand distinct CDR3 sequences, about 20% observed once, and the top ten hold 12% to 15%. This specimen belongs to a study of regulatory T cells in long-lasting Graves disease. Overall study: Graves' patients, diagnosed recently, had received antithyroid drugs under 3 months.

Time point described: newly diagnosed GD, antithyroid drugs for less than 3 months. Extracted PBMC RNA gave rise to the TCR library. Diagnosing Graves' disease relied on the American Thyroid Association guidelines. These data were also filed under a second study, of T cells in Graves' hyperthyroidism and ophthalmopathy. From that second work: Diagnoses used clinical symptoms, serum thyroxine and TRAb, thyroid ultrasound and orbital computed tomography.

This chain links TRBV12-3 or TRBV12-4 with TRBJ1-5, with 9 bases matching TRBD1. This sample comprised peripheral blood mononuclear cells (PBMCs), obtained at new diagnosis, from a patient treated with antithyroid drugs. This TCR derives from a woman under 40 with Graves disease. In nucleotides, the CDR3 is TGTGCCAGCAGGATACAGGGGGCCGGCAATCAGCCCCAGCATTTT. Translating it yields CASRIQGAGNQPQHF.